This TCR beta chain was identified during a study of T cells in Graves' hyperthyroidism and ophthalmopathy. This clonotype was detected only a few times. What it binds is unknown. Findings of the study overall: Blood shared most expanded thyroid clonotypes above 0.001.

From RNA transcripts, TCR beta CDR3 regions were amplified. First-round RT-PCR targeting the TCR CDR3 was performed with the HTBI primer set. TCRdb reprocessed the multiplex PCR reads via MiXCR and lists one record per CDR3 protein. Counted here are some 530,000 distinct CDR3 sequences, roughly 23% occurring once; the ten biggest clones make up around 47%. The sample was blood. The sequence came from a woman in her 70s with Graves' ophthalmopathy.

The CDR3 nucleotides are TGCAGTGCTCAGAGCGTGCAGGGGGCTGGAACTGAAGCTTTCTTT. It codes for CSAQSVQGAGTEAFF. The rearrangement joins TRBV20-1 to TRBJ1-1, with TRBD1 matching 8 bases. Germline lookup yields CDR1 DFQATT and CDR2 SNEGSKA (reference sequence). The CDR3 extends over 15 amino acids. V lost 5 bases to trimming and J lost 5 bases; unmatched junction nucleotides: 13.